The source of this T cell receptor beta chain is a study of a mutant IDH1 vaccine in newly diagnosed glioma. CDR3 length equals 13 residues. V was cut by 4 bases and J by 7 bases, with 11 bases left in between. CDR1 is PRHDT and CDR2 is FYEKMQ in the germline V gene (reference sequence). Profiling relied on immunoSEQ multiplex PCR, and the TCRdb table lists in-frame clones only, not all of them. This sample carries 40,000 to 50,000 clones, about 80% of them seen once, and the ten largest clones take approximately 19%. Regarding time point: week 47, end of study. One vaccine dose held 300 ug of mutant IDH1 20-mer peptide and came with topical imiquimod. Comments on this clone: Its antigen remains unidentified.

The TCR sequence derives from a young man with glioma. Some clones in this sample may be carry-over from other donors' samples. The J gene is TRBJ1-5, the V gene TRBV13; no clear D gene. This sample comprised PBMCs, obtained from a glioma patient whose treatment included an IDH1 peptide vaccine. The CDR3 bases are TGTGCCAGCAGCTCCGACCGGGGACAGCCCCAGCATTTT. Protein product: CASSSDRGQPQHF.